These 11 T cell receptor beta chains came from one sample sequenced in a study of shared clonotypes between healthy human individuals. Some clones are missing from TCRdb's copy, which holds only in-frame ones; the method was immunoSEQ multiplex PCR. The repertoire includes roughly 2.5 million clones, approximately 94% of them detected once, and roughly 0.13% sits in the top ten. Source material: naive CD4+ T cells sorted from blood. Subset specified: CD45RA+ positively selected. These receptors were taken from a man younger than 35 in good health.

This chain joins TRBV9 and TRBJ2-5; TRBD1 aligns across 10 bases. This CDR3 contains 16 residues. Germline-derived CDR1 and CDR2 are SGDLS and YYNGEE. V dropped 5 bases and J dropped 1; count of bases not matched to a gene: 8. CDR3 residues: CASSFTWTGGQETQYF. The CDR3 DNA follows: TGTGCCAGCAGTTTTACTTGGACAGGGGGCCAAGAGACCCAGTACTTC.

This chain connects TRBV7-2 to TRBJ2-3; D is possibly TRBD2 (5 bases). This CDR3 is 18 amino acids long. Germline lookup yields CDR1 SGHTA and CDR2 FQGNSA. V gave up 2 bases and J gave up 1 base, with 19 bases separating them. The CDR3 protein is CASSLLLQRQGGTDTQYF. Here the CDR3 DNA reads TGTGCCAGCAGCTTACTCCTGCAGCGGCAAGGCGGCACAGATACGCAGTATTTT. Based on the CDR3 plus reference TRBV7-2 and TRBJ2-3, the full variable domain is GAGVSQSPSNKVTEKGKDVELRCDPISGHTALYWYRQSLGQGLEFLIYFQGNSAPDKSGLPSDRFSAERTGGSVSTLTIQRTQQEDSAVYLCASSLLLQRQGGTDTQYFGPGTRLTVL.

The gene calls are TRBV11-2 and TRBJ2-7; TRBD1 matches 10 bases. Trimming took 3 bases from V and 0 from J; bases not matched to a gene: 2. There are 15 residues in the CDR3. Looked up from germline, CDR1 is SGHAT and CDR2 is FQNNGV. The CDR3 loop is CASSFGTGASYEQYF. In DNA, the CDR3 is TGTGCCAGCAGCTTTGGGACAGGGGCCTCCTACGAGCAGTACTTC.

The gene calls are TRBV4-1 and TRBJ2-5; tentative D call: TRBD2 (8 bases). V lost 4 bases and J 5 bases, leaving 23 bases between the germline ends. This CDR3 is built from 17 residues. Germline values: CDR1 MGHRA, CDR2 YSYEKL. CDR3 bases: TGCGCCAGCAGCCCGGGGGGGTGGGACAGACTCCAGGAGACCCAGTACTTC. Its translation: CASSPGGWDRLQETQYF.

The chain couples TRBV6-1 to TRBJ1-4; 8 bases map to TRBD1. The J segment lost 2 bases and the V segment lost 4 bases, leaving 6 bases of the junction unmatched. CDR1 and CDR2 from the germline V gene are MNHNS and SASEGT. CDR3 length equals 16 residues. CDR3 bases: TGTGCCAGCAGTGCCGGGGACAGGCTTACTAATGAAAAACTGTTTTTT. It is translated as CASSAGDRLTNEKLFF.

DNA of the CDR3: TGTGCCAGCAGTGATTTGGACAGGGGATATAATTCACCCCTCCACTTT. Translating it yields CASSDLDRGYNSPLHF. The chain is built from TRBV2 and TRBJ1-6, with 9 bases matching TRBD1. V gave up 3 bases and J gave up 4 bases; unmatched junction bases: 4. The CDR3 contains 16 residues. CDR1 and CDR2 (germline): SNHLY, FYNNEI.

Remarks on this clone: Other DNA variants within this sample encode the same CDR3. V gene TRBV19 combines with J gene TRBJ1-4; weak D call: TRBD1 (5 bases). Trimming removed 5 bases at V and 2 bases at J, with 6 bases between. The CDR3 length is 13 residues. Looked up from germline, CDR1 is LNHDA and CDR2 is SQIVND (reference sequence). DNA for the CDR3: TGTGCCAGTAGTGGGGCTACTAATGAAAAACTGTTTTTT. Its translation is CASSGATNEKLFF.

The genes are TRBV18 and TRBJ2-6; TRBD1 matches 7 bases. J lost 2 bases, V lost 5 bases, and 9 bases had no gene match. The CDR3 is 17 amino acids. Germline V gives CDR1 KGHSH, CDR2 LQKENI. The CDR3 nucleotides are TGTGCCAGCTCAACGGGGACAGTAGCAACTGGGGCCAACGTCCTGACTTTC. Residues: CASSTGTVATGANVLTF. The entire variable domain, with the rest obtained from reference TRBV18 and TRBJ2-6, is as follows: NAGVMQNPRHLVRRRGQEARLRCSPMKGHSHVYWYRQLPEEGLKFMVYLQKENIIDESGMPKERFSAEFPKEGPSILRIQQVVRGDSAAYFCASSTGTVATGANVLTFGAGSRLTVL.

The chain uses TRBV29-1 and TRBJ1-1; D call uncertain. Trimming removed 3 bases from V and 9 bases from J, with 8 bases in between. This CDR3 is 10 amino acids long. CDR1 SQVTM and CDR2 ANQGSEA come from the germline V gene. The CDR3 sequence is CSVDREKAFF. Here the CDR3 DNA reads TGCAGCGTTGATAGGGAAAAAGCTTTCTTT.

About this clone: This sample includes further DNA sequences coding for the same CDR3. The chain combines TRBV30 with TRBJ2-7, with 9 bases matching TRBD1. Looked up from germline, CDR1 is GTSNPN and CDR2 is SVGIG (reference sequence). The junction had 1 base not matched to a gene; V was cut back by 5 bases and J by 2 bases. CDR3 length equals 12 residues. CDR3 residues: CAWGTGTYEQYF. The CDR3 DNA reads TGTGCCTGGGGGACAGGGACCTACGAGCAGTACTTC.

The rearrangement joins TRBV5-1 to TRBJ2-1, with D perhaps TRBD2 (7 bases). The V end was cut by 4 bases, the J end by 10 bases, with 15 bases between. The CDR3 extends over 13 amino acids. Germline values: CDR1 SGHRS, CDR2 YFSETQ. The chain's CDR3 is CASSPRGAQEQFF. Written as DNA, the CDR3 is TGCGCCAGCAGCCCCCGGGGGGCCCAGGAGCAGTTCTTC.